This T cell receptor beta chain comes out of a study of human T cells and chemical hapten exposure. This clonotype was observed many times. V gave up 5 bases and J gave up 0 bases; unmatched junction bases: 7. The CDR3 consists of 17 residues. TCRdb fed the RACE reads into MiXCR, producing one record per CDR3 protein. The sample has 75,000 to 90,000 distinct CDR3 sequences; 10% are singletons. The time point: patch test 2, 6 weeks after DPC sensitization. The treatment denotes: therapeutic diphenylcyclopropenone sensitization with weekly scalp DPC. The chain combines TRBV12-3 or TRBV12-4 with TRBJ2-6; 7 bases map to TRBD2. The TCR was taken from a woman aged 45-59 years with alopecia areata. Some clones in this sample may be carry-over from other donors' samples. The material sequenced was whole blood, taken in connection with sensitization to the hapten diphenylcyclopropenone (DPC). The CDR3 spells CASSPRGDYSGANVLTF. The CDR3 nucleotides are TGTGCCAGCAGTCCCCGGGGGGATTACTCTGGGGCCAACGTCCTGACTTTC.